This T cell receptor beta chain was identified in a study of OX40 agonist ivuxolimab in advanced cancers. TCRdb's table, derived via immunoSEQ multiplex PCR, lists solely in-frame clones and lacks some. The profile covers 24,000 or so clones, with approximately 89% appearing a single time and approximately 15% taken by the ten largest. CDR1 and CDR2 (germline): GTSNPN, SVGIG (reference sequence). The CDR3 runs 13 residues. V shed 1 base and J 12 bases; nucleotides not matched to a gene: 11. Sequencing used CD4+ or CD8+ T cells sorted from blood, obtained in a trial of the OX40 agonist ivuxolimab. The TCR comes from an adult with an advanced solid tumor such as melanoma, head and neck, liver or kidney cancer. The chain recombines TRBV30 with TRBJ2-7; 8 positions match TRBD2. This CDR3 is CAWSELAGLPWYF. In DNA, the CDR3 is TGTGCCTGGAGTGAGCTAGCGGGCCTCCCCTGGTACTTC.